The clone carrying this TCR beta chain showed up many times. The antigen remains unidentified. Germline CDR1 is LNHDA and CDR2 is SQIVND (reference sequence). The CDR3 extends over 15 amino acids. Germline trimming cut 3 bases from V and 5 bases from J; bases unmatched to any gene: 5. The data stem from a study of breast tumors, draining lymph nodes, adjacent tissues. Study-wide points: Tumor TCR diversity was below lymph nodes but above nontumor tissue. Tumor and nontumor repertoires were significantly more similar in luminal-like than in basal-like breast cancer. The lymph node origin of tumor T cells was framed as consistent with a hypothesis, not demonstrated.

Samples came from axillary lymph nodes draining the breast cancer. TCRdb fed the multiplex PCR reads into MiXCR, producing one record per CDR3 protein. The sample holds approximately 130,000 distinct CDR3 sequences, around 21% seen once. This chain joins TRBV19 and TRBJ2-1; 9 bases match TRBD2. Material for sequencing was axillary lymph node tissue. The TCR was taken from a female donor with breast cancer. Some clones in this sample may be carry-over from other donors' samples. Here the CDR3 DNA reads TGTGCCAGTAGTATGGCGTCTAGCGGGGACAATGAGCAGTTCTTC. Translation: CASSMASSGDNEQFF. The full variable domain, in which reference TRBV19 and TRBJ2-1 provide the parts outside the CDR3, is DGGITQSPKYLFRKEGQNVTLSCEQNLNHDAMYWYRQDPGQGLRLIYYSQIVNDFQKGDIAEGYSVSREKKESFPLTVTSAQKNPTAFYLCASSMASSGDNEQFFGPGTRLTVL.